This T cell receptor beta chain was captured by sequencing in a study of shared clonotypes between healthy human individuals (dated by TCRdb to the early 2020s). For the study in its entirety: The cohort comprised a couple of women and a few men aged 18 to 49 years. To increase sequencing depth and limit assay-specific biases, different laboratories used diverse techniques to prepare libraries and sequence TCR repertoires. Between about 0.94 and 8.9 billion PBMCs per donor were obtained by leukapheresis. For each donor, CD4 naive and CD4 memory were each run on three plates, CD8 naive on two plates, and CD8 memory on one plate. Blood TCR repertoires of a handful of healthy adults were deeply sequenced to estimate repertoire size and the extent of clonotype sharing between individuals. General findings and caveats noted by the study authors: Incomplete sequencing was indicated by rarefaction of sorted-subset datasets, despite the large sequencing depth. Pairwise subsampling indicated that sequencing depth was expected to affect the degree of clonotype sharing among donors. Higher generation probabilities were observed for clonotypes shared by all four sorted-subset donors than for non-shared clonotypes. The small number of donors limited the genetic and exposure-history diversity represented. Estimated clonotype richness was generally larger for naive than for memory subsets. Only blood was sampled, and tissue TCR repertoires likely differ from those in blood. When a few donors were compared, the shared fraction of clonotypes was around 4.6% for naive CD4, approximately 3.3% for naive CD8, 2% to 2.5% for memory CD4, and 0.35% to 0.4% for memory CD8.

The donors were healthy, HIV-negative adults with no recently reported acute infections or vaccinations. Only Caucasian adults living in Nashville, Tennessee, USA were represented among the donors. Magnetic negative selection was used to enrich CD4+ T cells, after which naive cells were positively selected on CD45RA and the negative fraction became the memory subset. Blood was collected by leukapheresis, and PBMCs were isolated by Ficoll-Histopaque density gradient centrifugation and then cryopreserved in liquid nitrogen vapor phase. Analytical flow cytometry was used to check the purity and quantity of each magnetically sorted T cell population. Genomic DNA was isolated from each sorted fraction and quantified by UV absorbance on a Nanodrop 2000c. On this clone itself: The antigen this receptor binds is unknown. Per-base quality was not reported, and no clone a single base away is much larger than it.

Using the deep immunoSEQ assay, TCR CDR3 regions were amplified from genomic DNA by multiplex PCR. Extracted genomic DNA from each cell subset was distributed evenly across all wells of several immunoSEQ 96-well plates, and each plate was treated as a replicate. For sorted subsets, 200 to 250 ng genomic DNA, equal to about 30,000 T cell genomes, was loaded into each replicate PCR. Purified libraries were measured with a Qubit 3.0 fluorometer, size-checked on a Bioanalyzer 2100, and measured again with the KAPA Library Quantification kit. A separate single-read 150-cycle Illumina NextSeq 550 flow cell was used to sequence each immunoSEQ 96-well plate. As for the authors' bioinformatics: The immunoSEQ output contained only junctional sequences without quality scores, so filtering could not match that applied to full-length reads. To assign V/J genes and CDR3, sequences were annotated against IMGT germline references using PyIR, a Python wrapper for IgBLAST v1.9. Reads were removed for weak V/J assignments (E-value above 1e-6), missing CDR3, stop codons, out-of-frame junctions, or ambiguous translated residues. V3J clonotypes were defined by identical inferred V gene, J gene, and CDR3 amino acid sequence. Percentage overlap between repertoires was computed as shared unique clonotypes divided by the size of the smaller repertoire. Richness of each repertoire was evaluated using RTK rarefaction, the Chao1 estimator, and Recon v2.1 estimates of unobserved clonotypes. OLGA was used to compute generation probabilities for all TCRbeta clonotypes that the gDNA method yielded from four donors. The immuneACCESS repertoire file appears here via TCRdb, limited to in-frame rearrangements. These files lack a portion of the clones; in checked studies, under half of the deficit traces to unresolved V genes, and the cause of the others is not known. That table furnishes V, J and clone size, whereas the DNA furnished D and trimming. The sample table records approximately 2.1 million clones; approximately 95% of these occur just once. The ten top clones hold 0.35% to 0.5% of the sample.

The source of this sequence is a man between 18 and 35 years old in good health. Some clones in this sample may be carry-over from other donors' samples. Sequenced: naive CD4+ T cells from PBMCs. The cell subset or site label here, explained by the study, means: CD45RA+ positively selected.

The DNA sequence reads TGTGCCAGCAGTTTATGGGCAGGGCCTAGCGGGATCACCCCACGAGATACGCAGTATTTT. The resulting protein is CASSLWAGPSGITPRDTQYF. This receptor chain uses TRBV27 and TRBJ2-3, with 9 bases matching TRBD2. Sequences MNHEY (CDR1) and SMNVEV (CDR2) are obtained from the germline V gene (reference sequence). V trim: 1 base; J trim: 5 bases; unmatched bases: 19. Counted from cysteine to phenylalanine, this CDR3 has 20 amino acids. The CDR3 DNA has 60 bases and is translated from base 1.